The clone carrying this TCR beta chain came up a few times. No antigen is known for it. The sample belongs to a study of CD8 T cells in ankylosing spondylitis. Study-wide results and limits: Reportedly, significant enrichment of disease-linked clones occurred in matched ankylosing spondylitis synovial fluid. Disease-associated clonotypes exhibited CD8+ identity and were relatively infrequent in peripheral blood. Ankylosing spondylitis blood seemed to carry a telltale TCR beta motif made of under 10 highly homologous variants.

J lost 3 bases, V lost 11 bases, and 11 bases had no gene match. The CDR3 loop spans 15 amino acids. The V gene's germline CDR1 is SEHNR and CDR2 FQNEAQ (reference sequence). As the method for making TCR beta libraries, quantitative 5'-RACE with molecular barcodes was used. TCRdb used MiXCR to reprocess the 5' RACE reads, holding one entry per CDR3 protein. This table holds some 120,000 distinct CDR3 sequences, roughly an eighth found once. This sequence originates from a female donor with ankylosing spondylitis or in good health (not recorded which). The chain joins TRBV7-9 to TRBJ2-5, with TRBD2 matching over 11 bases. Sequencing was done on a sample of blood, either unsorted or a sorted T cell fraction (not recorded which). DNA of the CDR3: TGTGCCCTTAGCGGGGGGGCGGAGGGTGAAGAGACCCAGTACTTC. Protein product: CALSGGAEGEETQYF. Combining the CDR3 with reference TRBV7-9 and TRBJ2-5 gives the whole variable domain DTGVSQNPRHKITKRGQNVTFRCDPISEHNRLYWYRQTLGQGPEFLTYFQNEAQLEKSRLLSDRFSAERPKGSFSTLEIQRTEQGDSAMYLCALSGGAEGEETQYFGPGTRLLVL.